The 4 T cell receptor beta chains in this list originate from one sample, sequenced in a study of PD-1 blockade in classical Hodgkin lymphoma. TCRdb keeps only in-frame clones here, not all; method: immunoSEQ multiplex PCR. The sample consists of tens of thousands of clones, nearly 80% of them appearing once. This sample's time point: cycle 4 day 1 (C4D1), after less than 7 weeks of nivolumab. No patient escaped relapse after autologous stem cell transplantation, and brentuximab vedotin exposure varied. The material sequenced was peripheral blood mononuclear cells (PBMCs), taken before the fourth cycle of nivolumab. These receptors came from a human donor with classical Hodgkin lymphoma.

The gene calls are TRBV29-1 and TRBJ1-4; TRBD1 aligns across 7 bases. Germline V gives CDR1 SQVTM, CDR2 ANQGSEA. J gave up 1 base and V 7 bases, and 9 bases lay outside the gene matches. This CDR3 comprises 15 residues. The CDR3 DNA sequence: TGCAGCGCGCTCGACAGGGCGCTAACTAATGAAAAACTGTTTTTT. It specifies CSALDRALTNEKLFF.

This clone appeared a single time. V usage is TRBV2 and J usage is TRBJ2-6, with D perhaps TRBD2 (5 bases). Trimming took off 7 bases at V and 1 base at J, with 8 bases between the two ends. In germline, CDR1 is SNHLY, CDR2 FYNNEI. This CDR3 region has 14 residues. The CDR3: CASNPGSGANVLTF. The DNA of the CDR3 is TGTGCCAGCAATCCGGGGTCTGGGGCCAACGTCCTGACTTTC. Using reference TRBV2 and TRBJ2-6 for the parts outside the CDR3, the full variable domain is EPEVTQTPSHQVTQMGQEVILRCVPISNHLYFYWYRQILGQKVEFLVSFYNNEISEKSEIFDDQFSVERPDGSNFTLKIRSTKLEDSAMYFCASNPGSGANVLTFGAGSRLTVL.

This clone appeared once. The chain uses TRBV25-1 and TRBJ2-3; D is perhaps TRBD1 (6 bases). The germline V and J ends were trimmed by 6 bases and 6 bases, with 25 bases remaining between them. CDR1 and CDR2 (germline): MGHDK, SYGVNS. The CDR3 has 17 amino acids. CDR3 protein: CASSGYFERQAMDTQYF. The CDR3 DNA follows: TGTGCCAGCAGCGGCTACTTCGAACGACAGGCGATGGATACGCAGTATTTT. Based on the CDR3 plus reference TRBV25-1 and TRBJ2-3, the full variable domain is EADIYQTPRYLVIGTGKKITLECSQTMGHDKMYWYQQDPGMELHLIHYSYGVNSTEKGDLSSESTVSRIRTEHFPLTLESARPSHTSQYLCASSGYFERQAMDTQYFGPGTRLTVL.

This sequence joins TRBV4-3 and TRBJ2-7; D not certain. In germline, CDR1 is LGHNA, CDR2 YSLEER. The CDR3 is 15 amino acids. V was pared by 1 base and J by 3 bases, with 13 bases between. The CDR3 coding sequence is TGCGCCAGCAGCCAAGGCAGGCAGGTTCTCTACGAGCAGTACTTC. This gives the protein CASSQGRQVLYEQYF.